This TCR beta chain was profiled in a study of T cell repertoires in cytomegalovirus infection. TCRdb processed the reads anew with MiXCR; each CDR3 protein has one entry. The sample has more than 250,000 distinct CDR3 sequences, more than 20% seen once. Germline V lookup: CDR1 SGHTA, CDR2 FQGNSA. This CDR3 has 17 residues. Trimming removed 2 bases at V and 5 bases at J, with 21 bases between. A note on this clonotype: No antigen is known for it.

The sequenced sample was cultured PBMCs, obtained from culture after CMV antigen stimulation. The sequence came from a human donor in good health (CMV status not recorded). Some clones in this sample may be carry-over from other donors' samples. The chain recombines TRBV7-2 with TRBJ2-5, with TRBD2 as a possible D gene (6 bases). The DNA of the CDR3 is TGTGCCAGCAGCTTAAAGGCGTCTTGGGACTTAGTGGAGACCCAGTACTTC. Translating it yields CASSLKASWDLVETQYF.